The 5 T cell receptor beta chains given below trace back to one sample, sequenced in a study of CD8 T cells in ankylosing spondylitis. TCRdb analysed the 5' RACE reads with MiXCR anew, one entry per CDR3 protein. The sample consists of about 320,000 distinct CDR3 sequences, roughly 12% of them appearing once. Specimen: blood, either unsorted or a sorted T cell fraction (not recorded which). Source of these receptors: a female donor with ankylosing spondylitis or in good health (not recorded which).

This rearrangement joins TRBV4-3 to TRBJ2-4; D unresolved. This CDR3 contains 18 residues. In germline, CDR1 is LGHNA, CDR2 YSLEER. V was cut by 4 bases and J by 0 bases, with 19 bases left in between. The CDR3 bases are TGCGCCAGCAGCCCCCGGTGGCCCCCGGCGGTAGCCAAAAACATTCAGTACTTC. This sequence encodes CASSPRWPPAVAKNIQYF.

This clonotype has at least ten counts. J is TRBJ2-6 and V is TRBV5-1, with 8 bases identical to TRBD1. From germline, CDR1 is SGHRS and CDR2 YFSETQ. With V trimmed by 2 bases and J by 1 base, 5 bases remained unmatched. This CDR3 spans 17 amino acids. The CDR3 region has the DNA TGCGCCAGCAGCTTAGGACAGGGAGGATCTGGGGCCAACGTCCTGACTTTC. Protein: CASSLGQGGSGANVLTF. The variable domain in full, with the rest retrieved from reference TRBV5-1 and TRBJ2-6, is KAGVTQTPRYLIKTRGQQVTLSCSPISGHRSVSWYQQTPGQGLQFLFEYFSETQRNKGNFPGRFSGRQFSNSRSEMNVSTLELGDSALYLCASSLGQGGSGANVLTFGAGSRLTVL.

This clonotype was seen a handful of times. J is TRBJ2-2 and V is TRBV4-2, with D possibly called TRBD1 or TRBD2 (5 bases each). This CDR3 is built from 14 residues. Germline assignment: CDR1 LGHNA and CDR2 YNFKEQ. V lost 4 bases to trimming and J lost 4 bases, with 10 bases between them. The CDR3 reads CASSLPGPTGELFF. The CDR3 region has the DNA TGTGCCAGCAGCCTCCCGGGGCCCACCGGGGAGCTGTTTTTT.

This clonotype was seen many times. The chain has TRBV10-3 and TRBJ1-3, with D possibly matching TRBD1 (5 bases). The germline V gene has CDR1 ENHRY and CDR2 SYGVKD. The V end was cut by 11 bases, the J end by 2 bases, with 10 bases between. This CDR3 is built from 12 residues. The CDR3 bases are TGTGCCGTCGGACAACCTGGAAACACCATATATTTT. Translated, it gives CAVGQPGNTIYF.

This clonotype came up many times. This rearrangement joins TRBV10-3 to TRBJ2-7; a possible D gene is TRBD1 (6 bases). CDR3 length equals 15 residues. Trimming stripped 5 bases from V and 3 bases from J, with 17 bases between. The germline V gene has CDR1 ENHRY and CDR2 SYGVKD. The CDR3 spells CAISTNPGHLYEQYF. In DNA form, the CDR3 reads TGTGCCATCAGTACGAATCCGGGACATCTCTACGAGCAGTACTTC.